This TCR beta chain was documented in a study of blood T cells in healthy people across ages. Study observations and caveats: CMV status of donors was unknown, possibly confounding expanded clonotype changes. Roughly linearly, TCR beta diversity per million T cells fell as age increased.

Concerning this clonotype: Its antigen is unknown. At one end, the junction sequence differs from germline, possibly due to a read error.

A sample-barcoded 5' primer and a J-beta primer mix were used in a second PCR of roughly 7 to 11 cycles. A template-switch adaptor with 12 random nucleotides tagged each cDNA molecule. TCRdb reprocessed the 5' RACE reads via MiXCR and lists one record per CDR3 protein. The profile covers about 1,000,000 distinct CDR3 sequences, with 45% appearing a single time and under 20% taken by the ten largest. PBMCs numbering at least 7 million were isolated per sample. Sequenced: blood. The clonotype originates from a woman aged 55-69 years in good health.

CDR3 nucleotides: TGTGCCACCGGCAGAGAAAAGACCACAGATACGCAGTATTTT. It is translated as CATGREKTTDTQYF. V and J are TRBV15 and TRBJ2-3; D unclear. The CDR3 has 14 amino acids. Germline loops: CDR1 LNHNV, CDR2 YYDKDF (reference sequence).